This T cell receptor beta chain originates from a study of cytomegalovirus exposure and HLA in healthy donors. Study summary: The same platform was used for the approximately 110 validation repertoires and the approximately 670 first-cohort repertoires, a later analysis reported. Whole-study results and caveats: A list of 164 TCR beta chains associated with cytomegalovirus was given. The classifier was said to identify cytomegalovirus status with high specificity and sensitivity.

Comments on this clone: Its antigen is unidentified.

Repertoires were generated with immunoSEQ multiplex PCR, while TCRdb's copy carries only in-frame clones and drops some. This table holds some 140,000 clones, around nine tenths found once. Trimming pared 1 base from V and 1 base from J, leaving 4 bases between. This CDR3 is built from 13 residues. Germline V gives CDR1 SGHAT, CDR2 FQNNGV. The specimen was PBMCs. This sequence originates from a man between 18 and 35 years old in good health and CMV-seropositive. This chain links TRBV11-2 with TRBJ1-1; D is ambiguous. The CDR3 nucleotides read TGTGCCAGCAGCTTAGGAGGGAACACTGAAGCTTTCTTT. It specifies CASSLGGNTEAFF.